This paragraph covers one TCR beta chain sequence. These data belong to a study of blood T cell repertoires in COVID-19. Study at large: Sources were T cells, B-cell-depleted T cells, or PBMCs; the material itself was cDNA or gDNA.

Sequencing was performed with immunoSEQ multiplex PCR; in TCRdb, only in-frame clones are kept and a portion is missing. The sample consists of roughly 290,000 clones, about 89% of them appearing once. V lost 5 bases to trimming and J lost 5 bases; unmatched junction nucleotides: 13. The CDR3 is 17 residues long. Germline lookup yields CDR1 MNHEY and CDR2 SMNVEV (reference sequence). The V and J genes are TRBV27 and TRBJ2-1; 9 positions match TRBD2. The sequenced sample consisted of peripheral blood. This receptor was identified in a woman aged 50 to 60 who had recovered from COVID-19. The CDR3 here is CASSLATGTSLHNEQFF. As DNA, the CDR3 is TGTGCCAGCAGTCTCGCCACCGGGACTAGCTTACACAATGAGCAGTTCTTC.